This entry lists 25 T cell receptor beta chains sequenced from one sample in a study of T cells in Graves' hyperthyroidism and ophthalmopathy. Amplified TCR beta CDR3 regions came from RNA transcripts. A set of HTBI primers served as the primers for a first-round RT-PCR of the TCR CDR3. TCRdb used MiXCR to reprocess the multiplex PCR reads, holding one entry per CDR3 protein. The data contain 280,000 or so distinct CDR3 sequences, around 25% of them singletons. The sequencing sample was made of blood. The source is a man between 35 and 55 years old with Graves' hyperthyroidism that later progressed to Graves' ophthalmopathy.

This clonotype was found many times. The V gene is TRBV5-1, the J gene TRBJ1-1; unclear D gene. The ends were cut back, 4 bases at V and 3 bases at J, with 13 bases in the middle. Germline CDR1 is SGHRS and CDR2 is YFSETQ. This CDR3 spans 14 amino acids. This CDR3 is CASSHSRLDTEAFF. The CDR3 region has the DNA TGCGCCAGCAGCCACTCAAGGCTCGACACTGAAGCTTTCTTT.

In its sample, this clonotype was seen many times. The chain combines TRBV6-2 or TRBV6-3 with TRBJ2-2; the match to TRBD2 covers 9 bases. Per the germline V gene, CDR1 is MNHEY and CDR2 is SVGEGT. V gave up 0 bases and J gave up 5 bases; unmatched junction bases: 4. The CDR3 consists of 16 residues. The CDR3 DNA reads TGTGCCAGCAGTTACTCGCTTAGCGGGAGAACCGGGGAGCTGTTTTTT. Translated: CASSYSLSGRTGELFF.

This clonotype was seen ten or more times. The CDR3 region is CASSKGTPGTYANTEAFF. DNA for the CDR3: TGCGCCAGCAGCAAAGGAACACCCGGGACTTATGCGAACACTGAAGCTTTCTTT. J is TRBJ1-1 and V is TRBV4-1; perhaps TRBD1 as D (5 bases). The V end lost 5 bases, the J end lost 1 base, and 23 bases lay between the germline ends. CDR3 size: 18 residues. Germline-derived CDR1 and CDR2 are MGHRA and YSYEKL.

This clonotype was seen repeatedly, ten times or more. This chain joins TRBV10-3 and TRBJ2-5, with D possibly matching TRBD2 (5 bases). This CDR3 comprises 13 residues. Germline V gene data show CDR1 as ENHRY and CDR2 as SYGVKD. The germline V and J ends were trimmed by 4 bases and 2 bases, with 8 bases remaining between them. The CDR3 region is CAISVDYQETQYF. The CDR3 DNA sequence: TGTGCCATCAGTGTCGACTATCAAGAGACCCAGTACTTC.

This clonotype has only a few counts. The chain combines TRBV28 with TRBJ1-1; 7 bases fit TRBD1. V lost 7 bases, J lost 5 bases, and 4 bases stayed unmatched. The CDR3 is 12 amino acids. Germline V gene sequence: CDR1 MDHEN, CDR2 SYDVKM. This CDR3 is CASTGGRTEAFF. CDR3 nucleotides: TGTGCCAGCACAGGGGGGAGGACTGAAGCTTTCTTT.

Ten or more counts support this clonotype. A single base separates this from a much larger clone, so it may be a read error. The rearrangement joins TRBV20-1 to TRBJ1-2, with TRBD1 matching over 8 bases. In germline, CDR1 is DFQATT, CDR2 SNEGSKA (reference sequence). Trimming cost V 6 bases and J 4 bases; bases outside gene matches: 4. This CDR3 comprises 12 residues. The CDR3 loop is CSAVGQGYGYTF. CDR3 sequence (DNA): TGCAGTGCCGTTGGACAGGGCTATGGCTACACCTTC.

This clonotype has a single count. The chain has TRBV20-1 and TRBJ2-5; tentative D call: TRBD2 (6 bases). V was pared by 6 bases and J by 3 bases, with 14 bases between. There are 13 residues in the CDR3. CDR1 DFQATT and CDR2 SNEGSKA come from the germline V gene (reference sequence). The CDR3 spells CSALSTRKETQYF. CDR3 DNA: TGCAGTGCCCTGTCGACTAGGAAAGAGACCCAGTACTTC.

This clonotype was seen repeatedly, ten times or more. This chain connects TRBV4-1 to TRBJ2-5; TRBD1 matches at 9 bases. The V gene end was trimmed by 2 bases and the J gene end by 4 bases; junction bases not matched to a gene: 8. The CDR3 spans 16 residues. Germline V gives CDR1 MGHRA, CDR2 YSYEKL. The CDR3 bases are TGCGCCAGCAGCCAAACCGGGACAGGGAGGGGAGAGACCCAGTACTTC. Translating it yields CASSQTGTGRGETQYF.

This rearrangement joins TRBV28 to TRBJ2-7; D gene uncertain. With 7 bases removed from V and 8 bases from J, the gap between germline ends came to 21 bases. The CDR3 has 14 residues. From germline, CDR1 is MDHEN and CDR2 SYDVKM. As DNA, the CDR3 is TGTGCCAGCACCCCTTCTCCCTCTCTTGTCCAGCAGTACTTC. As protein: CASTPSPSLVQQYF.

This clonotype turned up a few times. The CDR3 spells CASSQMGTGSSYEQYF. The CDR3 DNA sequence: TGTGCCAGCAGCCAGATGGGGACAGGGAGCTCCTACGAGCAGTACTTC. The chain recombines TRBV3-1 with TRBJ2-7; 9 bases are a match to TRBD1. Germline V gene lookup returns CDR1 LGHDT and CDR2 YNNKEL (reference sequence). The CDR3 runs 16 residues. Losses at the gene ends were 3 bases for V and 0 bases for J; bases not matched to a gene: 6.

This clonotype was seen only a few times. The V gene is TRBV7-2, the J gene TRBJ2-5; 7 bases map to TRBD1. With V trimmed by 3 bases and J by 5 bases, 3 bases remained unmatched. Germline CDR1 is SGHTA and CDR2 is FQGNSA. The CDR3 extends over 13 amino acids. In DNA form, the CDR3 reads TGTGCCAGCAGCTTGCAACAGGGGGAGACCCAGTACTTC. It encodes CASSLQQGETQYF.

V gene TRBV3-1 combines with J gene TRBJ2-4, with D possibly TRBD2 on 6 matching bases. Trimming shortened V by 0 bases and J by 3 bases, and 15 bases separated the two germline ends. This CDR3 region has 17 residues. Germline lookup yields CDR1 LGHDT and CDR2 YNNKEL (reference sequence). The DNA for the CDR3 is TGTGCCAGCAGCCAAGAGGAGTTAGCGGATAACAAAAACATTCAGTACTTC. It yields the protein CASSQEELADNKNIQYF.

This clonotype was picked up many times. The chain is built from TRBV24-1 and TRBJ2-6; 8 bases are a match to TRBD2. V lost 4 bases and J lost 2; bases outside the gene matches: 3. The CDR3 contains 16 residues. The germline CDR1 and CDR2 sequences are KGHDR and SFDVKD. This CDR3 reads CATSDQGLAGANVLTF. As DNA, the CDR3 is TGTGCCACCAGTGACCAGGGACTAGCTGGGGCCAACGTCCTGACTTTC.

This clonotype was seen ten or more times. The V gene is TRBV5-4, the J gene TRBJ1-5; D uncertain. The CDR3 has 17 amino acids. Trimming removed 4 bases at V and 6 bases at J, with 23 bases between. Germline CDR1 and CDR2: SGHNT and YYREEE (reference sequence). The CDR3 protein is CASSVGHPGISSQPQHF. As DNA, the CDR3 is TGTGCCAGCAGCGTGGGCCATCCAGGTATCAGTAGTCAGCCCCAGCATTTT.

The V gene is TRBV7-2, the J gene TRBJ2-5; 7 nucleotides agree with TRBD1. With 5 bases clipped from V and 5 bases from J, the junction kept 8 bases outside the gene matches. This CDR3 is 14 amino acids long. CDR1 is SGHTA, CDR2 FQGNSA, per germline. CDR3 nucleotides: TGTGCCAGCAGCGATACAGGGGTTTGGGAGACCCAGTACTTC. Translation gives CASSDTGVWETQYF. Drawing the rest from reference TRBV7-2 and TRBJ2-5, the complete variable domain is GAGVSQSPSNKVTEKGKDVELRCDPISGHTALYWYRQSLGQGLEFLIYFQGNSAPDKSGLPSDRFSAERTGGSVSTLTIQRTQQEDSAVYLCASSDTGVWETQYFGPGTRLLVL.

This clonotype occurred many times. This chain uses TRBV20-1 with TRBJ1-1; no clear D gene. V lost 3 bases to trimming and J lost 1 base, with 12 bases between them. This CDR3 spans 14 amino acids. Germline CDR1 DFQATT, CDR2 SNEGSKA (reference sequence). The CDR3 sequence is CSASFNSRNTEAFF. As DNA, the CDR3 is TGCAGTGCTAGTTTTAACAGTCGGAACACTGAAGCTTTCTTT.

This clonotype has ten or more counts. A much larger clone lies a single base off, so this may be a read error. J is TRBJ2-2 and V is TRBV5-5; 9 bases match TRBD1. The CDR3 totals 15 residues. V lost 4 bases, J lost 4 bases, and 5 bases stayed unmatched. Per germline, CDR1 SGHKS and CDR2 YYEKEE (reference sequence). The CDR3 region has the DNA TGTGCCAGCAGCCCCGGGACAGGGACCACCGGGGAGCTGTTTTTT. It translates to CASSPGTGTTGELFF.

This clonotype was seen ten or more times. The rearrangement links TRBV5-1 to TRBJ2-7; possibly TRBD1 for D (5 bases). The CDR3 is made up of 15 amino acids. V was pared by 2 bases and J by 2 bases, with 14 bases between. In germline, CDR1 is SGHRS, CDR2 YFSETQ. The CDR3 loop is CASSLRTTNPYEQYF. CDR3 DNA sequence: TGCGCCAGCAGCTTACGGACAACAAACCCCTACGAGCAGTACTTC.

This clonotype was picked up many times. V gene TRBV9 combines with J gene TRBJ1-1; D may be TRBD1 (5 bases). Germline V gives CDR1 SGDLS, CDR2 YYNGEE. CDR3 length equals 14 residues. V lost 3 bases and J lost 2, with 11 bases in between. The CDR3 sequence is CASSGGEFNTEAFF. Here the CDR3 DNA reads TGTGCCAGCAGCGGGGGGGAATTTAACACTGAAGCTTTCTTT.

There are many counts of this clonotype. This chain connects TRBV30 to TRBJ2-2; a weak D match, TRBD1 (6 bases). Per the germline V gene, CDR1 is GTSNPN and CDR2 is SVGIG (reference sequence). The CDR3 is made up of 14 amino acids. V lost 2 bases and J lost 4, with 11 bases in between. In nucleotides, the CDR3 is TGTGCCTGGAGTTACAGGGTTTCCACCGGGGAGCTGTTTTTT. The encoded protein is CAWSYRVSTGELFF.

The sample holds many counts of this clonotype. J is TRBJ1-2 and V is TRBV13; D may be TRBD1 (6 bases). This CDR3 region has 12 residues. The germline gives CDR1 PRHDT, CDR2 FYEKMQ (reference sequence). The germline V and J ends were trimmed by 5 bases and 7 bases, with 11 bases remaining between them. CDR3 in DNA: TGTGCCAGCAGCCGAACGGACAGTGGCTACACCTTC. Its translation is CASSRTDSGYTF.

This clonotype was counted many times. The chain uses TRBV28 and TRBJ1-3; D unresolved. Trimming removed 5 bases at V and 0 bases at J, with 14 bases between. Germline CDR1 is MDHEN and CDR2 is SYDVKM. CDR3 size: 16 residues. The CDR3: CASSLPGEHSGNTIYF. CDR3 nucleotide sequence: TGTGCCAGCAGTCTACCGGGAGAGCACTCTGGAAACACCATATATTTT.

The J gene is TRBJ2-5, the V gene TRBV7-2; D remains ambiguous. The germline CDR1 and CDR2 sequences are SGHTA and FQGNSA. This CDR3 region has 14 residues. The V gene lost 0 bases and the J gene lost 2 bases, with 7 bases spanning the gap. In DNA, the CDR3 is TGTGCCAGCAGCTTAGCGCATGGTCAAGAGACCCAGTACTTC. It translates to CASSLAHGQETQYF.

The table lists this clonotype with many counts. The chain has TRBV29-1 and TRBJ2-7; D gene ambiguous. V shed 4 bases and J shed 2 bases, with 9 bases lying between them. This CDR3 contains 12 residues. Germline V gene sequence: CDR1 SQVTM, CDR2 ANQGSEA. The CDR3 nucleotides read TGCAGCGTTGCGGTAAATACCTACGAGCAGTACTTC. It yields the protein CSVAVNTYEQYF.

This clonotype was detected many times. This rearrangement joins TRBV19 to TRBJ2-7; 9 bases align to TRBD1. Germline CDR1 LNHDA, CDR2 SQIVND (reference sequence). CDR3 size: 14 residues. The ends lost 5 bases at V and 6 bases at J; junction bases unmatched: 8. CDR3 in amino acids: CASSPDTGGLEQYF. The CDR3 coding sequence is TGTGCCAGTAGTCCGGATACAGGGGGCCTCGAGCAGTACTTC.